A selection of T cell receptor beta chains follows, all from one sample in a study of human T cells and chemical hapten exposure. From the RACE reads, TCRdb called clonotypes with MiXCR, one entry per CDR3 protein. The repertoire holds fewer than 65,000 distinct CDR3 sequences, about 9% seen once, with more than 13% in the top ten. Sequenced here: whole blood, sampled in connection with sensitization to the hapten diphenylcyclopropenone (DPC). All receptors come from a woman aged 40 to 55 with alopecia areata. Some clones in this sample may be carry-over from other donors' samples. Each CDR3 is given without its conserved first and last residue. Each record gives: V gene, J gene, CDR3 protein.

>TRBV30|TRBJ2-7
AWSYDSRSYEQY
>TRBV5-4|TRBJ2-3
ASSFPGSGGTDTQY
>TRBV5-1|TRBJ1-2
ASSLETGGKGYT
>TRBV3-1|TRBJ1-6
ASSPGPLYNSPLH
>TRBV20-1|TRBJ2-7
SAPRLAGKYEQY
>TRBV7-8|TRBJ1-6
ASSMDSYSPLH
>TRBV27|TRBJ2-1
ASKQGLEF
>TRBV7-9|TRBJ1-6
ASSTSSPNSPLH
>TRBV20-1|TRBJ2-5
SAARRGGQETQY
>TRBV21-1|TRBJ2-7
ANWGVRYEQY
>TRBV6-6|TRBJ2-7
ASSYLLTQGAHEQY
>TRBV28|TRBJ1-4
ASSLRGPSEKLF
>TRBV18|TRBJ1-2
ASSPPGPGLISEGYT
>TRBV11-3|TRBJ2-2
ASSWSGELF
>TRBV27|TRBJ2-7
ASSLSPIQVYEQY
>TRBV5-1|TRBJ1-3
ASSSQGTSGNTIY
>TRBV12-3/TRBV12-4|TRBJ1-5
ASSLVVGRGPQH
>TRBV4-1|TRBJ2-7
ASSQGSGRGYEQY
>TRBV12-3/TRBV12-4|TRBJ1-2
ASSSPGEGIHGYT
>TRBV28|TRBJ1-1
ASSAPPRSTEAF
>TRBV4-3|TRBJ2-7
ASSQDPGSSYEQY
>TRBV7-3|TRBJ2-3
ASSPYAGVTDTQY
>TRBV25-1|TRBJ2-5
ASSEAGAQETQY
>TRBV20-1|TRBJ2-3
SAIWAVGTDTQY
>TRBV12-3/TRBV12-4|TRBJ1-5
ASSLLGQGYQPQH
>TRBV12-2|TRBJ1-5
ASRLGRWAQPQH
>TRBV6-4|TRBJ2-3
ASSATSGGTDTQY
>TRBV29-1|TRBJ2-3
SVHLTSWVADTQY
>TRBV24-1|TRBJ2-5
ATSDRDRDEETQY
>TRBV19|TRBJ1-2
ASSPGGTRTFYGYT
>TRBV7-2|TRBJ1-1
ATDRDRGLTEAF
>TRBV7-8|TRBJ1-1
ASRRQELNTEAF
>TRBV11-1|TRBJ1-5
ASSLNTNQPQH
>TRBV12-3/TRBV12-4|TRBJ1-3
ASSLALNGLHGNTIY
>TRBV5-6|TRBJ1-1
ASSLVWRAEAF
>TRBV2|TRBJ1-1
ASSDARQGITEAF
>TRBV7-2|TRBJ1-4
ASSSETREKLF